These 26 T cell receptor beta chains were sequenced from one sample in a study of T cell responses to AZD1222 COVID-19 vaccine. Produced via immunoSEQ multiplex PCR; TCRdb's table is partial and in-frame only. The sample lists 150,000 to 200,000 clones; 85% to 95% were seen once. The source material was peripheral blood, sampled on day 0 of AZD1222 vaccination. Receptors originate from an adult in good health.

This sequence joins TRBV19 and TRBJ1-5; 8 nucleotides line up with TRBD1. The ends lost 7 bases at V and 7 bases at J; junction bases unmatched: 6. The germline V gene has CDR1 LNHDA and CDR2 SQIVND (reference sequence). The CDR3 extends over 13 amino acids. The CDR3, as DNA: TGTGCCAGTAATGACAGGGGCGGGCAGCCCCAGCATTTT. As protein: CASNDRGGQPQHF. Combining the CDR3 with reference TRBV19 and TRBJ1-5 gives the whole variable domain DGGITQSPKYLFRKEGQNVTLSCEQNLNHDAMYWYRQDPGQGLRLIYYSQIVNDFQKGDIAEGYSVSREKKESFPLTVTSAQKNPTAFYLCASNDRGGQPQHFGDGTRLSIL.

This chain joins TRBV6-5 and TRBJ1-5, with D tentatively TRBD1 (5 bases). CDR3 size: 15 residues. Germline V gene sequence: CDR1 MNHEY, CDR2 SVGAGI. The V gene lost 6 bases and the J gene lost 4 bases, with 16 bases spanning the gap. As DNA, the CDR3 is TGTGCCAGCAGGTCCGGGACCATAGGGAATCAGCCCCAGCATTTT. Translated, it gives CASRSGTIGNQPQHF.

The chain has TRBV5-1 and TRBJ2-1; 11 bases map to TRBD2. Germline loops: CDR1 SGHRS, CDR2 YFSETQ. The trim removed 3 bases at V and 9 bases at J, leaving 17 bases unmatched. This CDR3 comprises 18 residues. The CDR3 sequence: CASSYDPSVAGGLGEQFF. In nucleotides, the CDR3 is TGCGCCAGCAGCTATGACCCATCGGTAGCGGGGGGGCTCGGTGAGCAGTTCTTC. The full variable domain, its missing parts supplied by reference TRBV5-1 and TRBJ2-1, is KAGVTQTPRYLIKTRGQQVTLSCSPISGHRSVSWYQQTPGQGLQFLFEYFSETQRNKGNFPGRFSGRQFSNSRSEMNVSTLELGDSALYLCASSYDPSVAGGLGEQFFGPGTRLTVL.

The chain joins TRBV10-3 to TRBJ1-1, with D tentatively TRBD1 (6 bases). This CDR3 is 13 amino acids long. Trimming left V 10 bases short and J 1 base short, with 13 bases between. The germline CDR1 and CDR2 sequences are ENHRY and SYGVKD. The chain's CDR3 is CATSGTTNTEAFF. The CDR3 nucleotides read TGTGCCACCTCCGGGACAACGAACACTGAAGCTTTCTTT.

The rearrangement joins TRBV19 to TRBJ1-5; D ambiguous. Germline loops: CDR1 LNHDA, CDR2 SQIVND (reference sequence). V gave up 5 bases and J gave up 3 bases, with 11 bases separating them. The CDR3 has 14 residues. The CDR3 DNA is TGTGCCAGTAGTTGGGGAGGGTTCAATCAGCCCCAGCATTTT. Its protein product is CASSWGGFNQPQHF.

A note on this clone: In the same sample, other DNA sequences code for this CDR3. In nucleotides, the CDR3 is TGTGCCAGCAGCTTGGTGGGGGGGAGAAGAGAGACCCAGTACTTC. This codes for CASSLVGGRRETQYF. The gene calls are TRBV5-4 and TRBJ2-5, with TRBD2 matching 7 bases. This CDR3 is 15 amino acids long. CDR1 is SGHNT and CDR2 is YYREEE in the germline V gene (reference sequence). V dropped 0 bases and J dropped 4; count of bases not matched to a gene: 6.

DNA of the CDR3: TGTGCCAGCAGTTTACTAGATACGCAGTATTTT. Protein sequence: CASSLLDTQYF. The chain uses TRBV12-3 or TRBV12-4 and TRBJ2-3; D gene ambiguous. CDR3 length: 11 amino acids. V was shortened by 2 bases and J by 5 bases, with 2 bases between the two germline ends.

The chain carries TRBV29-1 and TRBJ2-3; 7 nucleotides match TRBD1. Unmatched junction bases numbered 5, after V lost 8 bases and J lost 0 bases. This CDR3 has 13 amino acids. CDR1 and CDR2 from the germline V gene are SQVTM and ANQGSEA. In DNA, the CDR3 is TGCAGCCACTCGGGACAGAGCACAGATACGCAGTATTTT. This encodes CSHSGQSTDTQYF.

The CDR3 DNA follows: TGTGCCAGCAGTTACCGACCGGGGGCCTCTGGAAACACCATATATTTT. Its translation is CASSYRPGASGNTIYF. This chain links TRBV6-5 with TRBJ1-3, with D maybe TRBD1 (6 bases). The germline CDR1 and CDR2 sequences are MNHEY and SVGAGI. The CDR3 covers 16 residues. Trimming took 2 bases from V and 0 from J, leaving 11 bases between them.

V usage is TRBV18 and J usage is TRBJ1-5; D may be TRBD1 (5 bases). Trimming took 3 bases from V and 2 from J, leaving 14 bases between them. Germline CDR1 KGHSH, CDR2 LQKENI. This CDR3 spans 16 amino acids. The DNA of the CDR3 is TGTGCCAGCTCACCCTTTCCCGTGGGGGGCAATCAGCCCCAGCATTTT. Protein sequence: CASSPFPVGGNQPQHF.

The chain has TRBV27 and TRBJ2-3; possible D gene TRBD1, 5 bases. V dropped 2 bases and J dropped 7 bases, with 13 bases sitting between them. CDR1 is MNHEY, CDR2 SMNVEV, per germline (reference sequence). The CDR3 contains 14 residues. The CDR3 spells CASSLAGSTNTQYF. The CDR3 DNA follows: TGTGCCAGCAGTTTAGCAGGGTCGACGAATACGCAGTATTTT.

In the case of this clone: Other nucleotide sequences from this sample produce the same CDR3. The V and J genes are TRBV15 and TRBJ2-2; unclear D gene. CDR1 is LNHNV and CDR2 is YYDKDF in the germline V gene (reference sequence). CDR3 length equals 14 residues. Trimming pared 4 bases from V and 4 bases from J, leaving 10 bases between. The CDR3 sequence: CATSIRTGTGELFF. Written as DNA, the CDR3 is TGTGCCACCAGCATACGGACGGGCACCGGGGAGCTGTTTTTT.

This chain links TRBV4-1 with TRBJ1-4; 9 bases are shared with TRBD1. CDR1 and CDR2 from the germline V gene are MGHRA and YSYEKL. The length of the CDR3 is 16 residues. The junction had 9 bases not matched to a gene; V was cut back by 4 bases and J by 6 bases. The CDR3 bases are TGCGCCAGCAGCCGCGGACAGGGGACGCAATATGAAAAACTGTTTTTT. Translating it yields CASSRGQGTQYEKLFF.

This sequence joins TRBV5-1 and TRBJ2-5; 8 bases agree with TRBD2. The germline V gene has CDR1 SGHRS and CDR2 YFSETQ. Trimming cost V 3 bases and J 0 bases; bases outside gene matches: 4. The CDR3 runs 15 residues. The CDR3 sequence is CASSSPAGDQETQYF. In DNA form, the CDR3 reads TGCGCCAGCAGCTCCCCAGCGGGGGACCAAGAGACCCAGTACTTC.

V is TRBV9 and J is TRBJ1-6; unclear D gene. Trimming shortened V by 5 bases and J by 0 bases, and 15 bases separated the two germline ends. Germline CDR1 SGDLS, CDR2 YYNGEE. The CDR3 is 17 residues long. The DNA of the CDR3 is TGTGCCAGCAGTCTAACCGGATCGAGCTCCTATAATTCACCCCTCCACTTT. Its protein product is CASSLTGSSSYNSPLHF.

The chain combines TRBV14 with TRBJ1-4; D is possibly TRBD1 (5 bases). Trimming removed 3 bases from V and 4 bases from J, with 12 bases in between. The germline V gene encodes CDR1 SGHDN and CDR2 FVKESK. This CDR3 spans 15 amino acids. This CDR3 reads CASSHLGTLNEKLFF. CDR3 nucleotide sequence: TGTGCCAGCAGCCACCTCGGGACTCTTAATGAAAAACTGTTTTTT.

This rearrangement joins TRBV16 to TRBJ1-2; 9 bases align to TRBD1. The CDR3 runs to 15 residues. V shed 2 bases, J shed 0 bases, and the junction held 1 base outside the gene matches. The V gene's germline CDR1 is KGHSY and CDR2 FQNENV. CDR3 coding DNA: TGTGCCAGCAGCCAAGGACAGGGGCCTAACTATGGCTACACCTTC. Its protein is CASSQGQGPNYGYTF.

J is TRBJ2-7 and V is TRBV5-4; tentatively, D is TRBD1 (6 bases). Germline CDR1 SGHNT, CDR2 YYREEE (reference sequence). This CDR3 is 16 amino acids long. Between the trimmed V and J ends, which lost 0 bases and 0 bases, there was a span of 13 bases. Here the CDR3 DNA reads TGTGCCAGCAGCTTGGGGGGGACACGGAGCTCCTACGAGCAGTACTTC. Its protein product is CASSLGGTRSSYEQYF.

CDR3 coding DNA: TGTGCCAGCAGCCCGAGGGGATACACTGAAGCTTTCTTT. Amino acid sequence: CASSPRGYTEAFF. J is TRBJ1-1 and V is TRBV11-2; possible D gene TRBD1, 5 bases. The germline V and J ends were trimmed by 5 bases and 3 bases, with 10 bases remaining between them. Germline CDR1 and CDR2: SGHAT and FQNNGV. The length of the CDR3 is 13 residues.

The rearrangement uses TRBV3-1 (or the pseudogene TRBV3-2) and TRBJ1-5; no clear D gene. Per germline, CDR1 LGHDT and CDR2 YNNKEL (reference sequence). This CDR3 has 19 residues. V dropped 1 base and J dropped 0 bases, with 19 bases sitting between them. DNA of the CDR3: TGTGCCAGCAGCCAAGCCGGTTTGGGAGTTGGGTATAGCAATCAGCCCCAGCATTTT. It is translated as CASSQAGLGVGYSNQPQHF.

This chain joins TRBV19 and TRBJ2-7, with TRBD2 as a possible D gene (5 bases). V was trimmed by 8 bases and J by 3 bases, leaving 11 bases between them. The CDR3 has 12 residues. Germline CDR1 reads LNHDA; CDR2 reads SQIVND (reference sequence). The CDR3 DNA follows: TGTGCCAGTGGGAGAATCAACTACGAGCAGTACTTC. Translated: CASGRINYEQYF.

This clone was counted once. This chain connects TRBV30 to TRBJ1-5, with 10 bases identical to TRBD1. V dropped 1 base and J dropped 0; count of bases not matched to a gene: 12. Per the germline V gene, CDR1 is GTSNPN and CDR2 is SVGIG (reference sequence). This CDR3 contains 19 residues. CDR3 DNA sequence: TGTGCCTGGAGTGAAGTGTTCCGGGACAGGGGACTTAGCAATCAGCCCCAGCATTTT. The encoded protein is CAWSEVFRDRGLSNQPQHF. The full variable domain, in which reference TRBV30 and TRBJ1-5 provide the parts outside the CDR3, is SQTIHQWPATLVQPVGSPLSLECTVEGTSNPNLYWYRQAAGRGLQLLFYSVGIGQISSEVPQNLSASRPQDRQFILSSKKLLLSDSGFYLCAWSEVFRDRGLSNQPQHFGDGTRLSIL.

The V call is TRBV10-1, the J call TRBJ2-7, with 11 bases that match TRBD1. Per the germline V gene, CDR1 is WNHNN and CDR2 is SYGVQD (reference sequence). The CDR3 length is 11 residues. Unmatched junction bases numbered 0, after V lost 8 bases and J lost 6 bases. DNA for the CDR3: TGCGCCAGCGGGACAGGGGGCGAGCAGTACTTC. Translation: CASGTGGEQYF.

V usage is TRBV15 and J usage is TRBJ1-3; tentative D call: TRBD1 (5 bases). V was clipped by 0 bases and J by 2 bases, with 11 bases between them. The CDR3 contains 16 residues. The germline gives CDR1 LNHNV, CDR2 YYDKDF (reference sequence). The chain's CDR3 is CATSRDYAGTGNTIYF. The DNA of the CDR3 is TGTGCCACCAGCAGAGATTATGCAGGGACTGGAAACACCATATATTTT.

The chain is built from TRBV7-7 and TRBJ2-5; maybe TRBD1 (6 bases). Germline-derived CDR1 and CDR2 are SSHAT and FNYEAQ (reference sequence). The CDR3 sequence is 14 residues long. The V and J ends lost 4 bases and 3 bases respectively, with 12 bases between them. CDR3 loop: CASSSTGTKETQYF. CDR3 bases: TGTGCCAGCAGCTCTACCGGGACAAAAGAGACCCAGTACTTC.

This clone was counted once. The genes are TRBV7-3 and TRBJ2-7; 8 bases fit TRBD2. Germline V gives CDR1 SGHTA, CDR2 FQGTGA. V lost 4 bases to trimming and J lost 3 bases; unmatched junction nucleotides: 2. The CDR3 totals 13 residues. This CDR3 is CASSSGLGYEQYF. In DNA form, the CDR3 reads TGTGCCAGCAGCTCGGGACTAGGCTACGAGCAGTACTTC.